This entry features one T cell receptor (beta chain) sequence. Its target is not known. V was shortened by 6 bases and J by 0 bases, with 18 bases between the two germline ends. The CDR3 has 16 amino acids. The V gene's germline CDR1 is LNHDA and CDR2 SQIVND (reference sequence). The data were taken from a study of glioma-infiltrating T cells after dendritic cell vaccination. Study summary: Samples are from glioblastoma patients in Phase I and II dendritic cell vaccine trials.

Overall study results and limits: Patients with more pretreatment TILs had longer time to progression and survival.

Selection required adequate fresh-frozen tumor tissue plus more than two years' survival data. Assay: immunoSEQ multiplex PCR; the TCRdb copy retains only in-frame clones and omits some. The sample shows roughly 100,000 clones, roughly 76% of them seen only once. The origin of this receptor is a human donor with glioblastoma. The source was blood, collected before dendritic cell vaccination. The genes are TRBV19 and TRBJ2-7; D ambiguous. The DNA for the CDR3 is TGTGCCAGTAGCCTTTCACGAGGTCCCCCCTCCTACGAGCAGTACTTC. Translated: CASSLSRGPPSYEQYF.